This T cell receptor (beta chain) was sequenced in a study of CD8 T cells in ankylosing spondylitis. Study-level points and caveats: Those disease-linked clones were CD8+; they were also relatively rare in peripheral blood. Ankylosing spondylitis blood appeared to carry a characteristic TCR beta motif of roughly 8 highly homologous variants.

This clonotype came up a few times. Its antigen is still unknown. From the 5' RACE reads, TCRdb called clonotypes with MiXCR, one entry per CDR3 protein. The top ten hold 0.89% of the sample, which has 350,000 to 550,000 distinct CDR3 sequences, about 25% seen once. Germline V gene data show CDR1 as SGHRS and CDR2 as YFSETQ. V dropped 4 bases and J dropped 6; count of bases not matched to a gene: 11. This CDR3 has 18 residues. The specimen sequenced was blood, either unsorted or a sorted T cell fraction (not recorded which). The genes are TRBV5-1 and TRBJ2-1; 15 bases map to TRBD2. The clonotype comes from a male donor with ankylosing spondylitis. CDR3 nucleotide sequence: TGCGCCAGCAGCCAGGGACTAGCGGGAGGCCTTAGGTTCAATGAGCAGTTCTTC. It yields the protein CASSQGLAGGLRFNEQFF. Variable domain in full (rest from reference TRBV5-1 and TRBJ2-1): KAGVTQTPRYLIKTRGQQVTLSCSPISGHRSVSWYQQTPGQGLQFLFEYFSETQRNKGNFPGRFSGRQFSNSRSEMNVSTLELGDSALYLCASSQGLAGGLRFNEQFFGPGTRLTVL.